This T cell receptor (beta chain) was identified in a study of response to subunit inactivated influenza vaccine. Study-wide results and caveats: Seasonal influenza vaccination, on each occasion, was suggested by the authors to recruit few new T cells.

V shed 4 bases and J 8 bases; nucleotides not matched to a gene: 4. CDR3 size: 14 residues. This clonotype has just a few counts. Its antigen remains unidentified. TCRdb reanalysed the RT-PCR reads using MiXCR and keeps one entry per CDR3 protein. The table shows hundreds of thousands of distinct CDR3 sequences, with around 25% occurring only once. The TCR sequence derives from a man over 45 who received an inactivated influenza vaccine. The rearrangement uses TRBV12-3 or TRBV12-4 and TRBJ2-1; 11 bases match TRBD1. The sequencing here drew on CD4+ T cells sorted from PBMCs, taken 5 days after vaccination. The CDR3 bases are TGTGCCAGCAGTTACCGGACAGGGGGCCATGAGCAGTTCTTC. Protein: CASSYRTGGHEQFF.